A single sample is the source of the 14 T cell receptor beta chains below, sequenced in a study of response to subunit inactivated influenza vaccine. TCRdb passed the RT-PCR reads through MiXCR, listing each CDR3 protein once. The data show about 500,000 distinct CDR3 sequences, with approximately 16% seen just once and over 2.5% held by the top ten. The sample was CD4+ T cells sorted from PBMCs, taken about 23 months after vaccination. Every receptor here comes from a man aged 50 to 69 who received an inactivated influenza vaccine.

The V gene is TRBV3-1, the J gene TRBJ2-7; D possibly matches TRBD1 or TRBD2 (5 bases each). V was clipped by 4 bases and J by 5 bases, with 15 bases between them. The CDR3 totals 14 residues. Germline-derived CDR1 and CDR2 are LGHDT and YNNKEL (reference sequence). The CDR3 DNA reads as TGTGCCAGCAGCCGGAGCGGTTCAGGGAACGAGCAGTACTTC. Translation gives CASSRSGSGNEQYF.

This clonotype came up a few times. V usage is TRBV15 and J usage is TRBJ2-1; D is uncertain. Germline V gives CDR1 LNHNV, CDR2 YYDKDF (reference sequence). Trimming took 5 bases from V and 7 from J, leaving 9 bases between them. This CDR3 has 12 amino acids. Here the CDR3 DNA reads TGTGCCACCAGCCGTCAGAAGAATGAGCAGTTCTTC. This gives the protein CATSRQKNEQFF.

This clonotype occurred a few times. J is TRBJ2-4 and V is TRBV9; tentatively, D is TRBD2 (5 bases). CDR3 length: 14 amino acids. Deletions cut 3 bases from V and 10 bases from J, with 17 bases between. Looked up from germline, CDR1 is SGDLS and CDR2 is YYNGEE. CDR3 sequence (DNA): TGTGCCAGCAGCGCCGACGGCAGGACTCTTATTCAGTACTTC. Protein sequence: CASSADGRTLIQYF.

This clonotype was counted a few times. The chain couples TRBV4-2 to TRBJ1-4; the match to TRBD1 covers 7 bases. The germline CDR1 and CDR2 sequences are LGHNA and YNFKEQ. The CDR3 length is 16 residues. Trimming removed 4 bases from V and 5 bases from J; junction bases left unmatched: 10. In DNA form, the CDR3 reads TGTGCCAGCAGCCCCAACACCGGGACAGAGAATGAAAAACTGTTTTTT. Amino acid sequence: CASSPNTGTENEKLFF.

The sample holds many counts of this clonotype. In DNA, the CDR3 is TGTGCCAGCAGGGAATCTAGCGGGGTCCACGAGCAGTACTTC. Protein sequence: CASRESSGVHEQYF. This chain links TRBV7-2 with TRBJ2-7, with 9 bases identical to TRBD2. J lost 5 bases, V lost 6 bases, and 8 bases had no gene match. Germline-derived CDR1 and CDR2 are SGHTA and FQGNSA. CDR3 size: 14 residues.

The rearrangement joins TRBV6-2 or TRBV6-3 to TRBJ2-7; D remains ambiguous. The germline V and J ends were trimmed by 0 bases and 2 bases, with 8 bases remaining between them. The length of the CDR3 is 14 residues. CDR1 is MNHEY and CDR2 is SVGEGT in the germline V gene. This CDR3 reads CASSYSAVPYEQYF. In nucleotides, the CDR3 is TGTGCCAGCAGTTACTCGGCAGTTCCCTACGAGCAGTACTTC.

In its sample, this clonotype was seen a few times. This rearrangement joins TRBV15 to TRBJ2-1; 7 bases are shared with TRBD2. Germline CDR1 LNHNV, CDR2 YYDKDF (reference sequence). The trim removed 0 bases at V and 8 bases at J, leaving 7 bases unmatched. This CDR3 comprises 15 residues. CDR3 coding DNA: TGTGCCACCAGCAGAGAACGTGGGAGGGCTCATGAGCAGTTCTTC. This sequence encodes CATSRERGRAHEQFF. Based on the CDR3 plus reference TRBV15 and TRBJ2-1, the full variable domain is DAMVIQNPRYQVTQFGKPVTLSCSQTLNHNVMYWYQQKSSQAPKLLFHYYDKDFNNEADTPDNFQSRRPNTSFCFLDIRSPGLGDTAMYLCATSRERGRAHEQFFGPGTRLTVL.

With respect to this clonotype: A much larger clone differs by one base, so this may be a read error. The chain has TRBV4-3 and TRBJ1-3; possibly TRBD1 for D (5 bases). Germline V lookup: CDR1 LGHNA, CDR2 YSLEER. This CDR3 has 15 residues. CDR3 DNA sequence: TGCACCAGCAGCCAAGTCCCAGGGTCGTATGGCACCATATATTTT. This sequence encodes CTSSQVPGSYGTIYF.

This clonotype was counted at least ten times. The chain recombines TRBV12-3 or TRBV12-4 with TRBJ1-1; D might be TRBD1 (6 bases). Trimming cost V 3 bases and J 4 bases, with 12 bases left between them. CDR3 length: 14 amino acids. CDR3 protein: CASSLGAIPTEAFF. Written as DNA, the CDR3 is TGTGCCAGCAGTTTGGGGGCCATCCCCACTGAAGCTTTCTTT.

The chain uses TRBV11-2 and TRBJ1-1, with unresolved D. Per the germline V gene, CDR1 is SGHAT and CDR2 is FQNNGV. Trimming removed 5 bases from V and 3 bases from J, with 4 bases in between. This CDR3 has 11 amino acids. CDR3 amino acids: CASSLHTEAFF. DNA of the CDR3: TGTGCCAGCAGCCTTCACACTGAAGCTTTCTTT.

This chain uses TRBV20-1 with TRBJ1-1, with 8 bases lining up with TRBD1. CDR1 is DFQATT, CDR2 SNEGSKA, per germline (reference sequence). V gave up 6 bases and J gave up 0 bases; unmatched junction bases: 9. CDR3 length equals 15 residues. CDR3 in DNA: TGCAGTGCCCAACCAGGGGGCAGCATGAACACTGAAGCTTTCTTT. Translated, it gives CSAQPGGSMNTEAFF.

This clonotype was picked up a small number of times. This rearrangement joins TRBV20-1 to TRBJ2-2, with a possible D match to TRBD1 (6 bases). The CDR3 has 16 residues. Germline CDR1 is DFQATT and CDR2 is SNEGSKA (reference sequence). V lost 1 base and J lost 4, with 16 bases in between. The CDR3 DNA follows: TGCAGTGCTAGAGCTACTATCCAGGGGAGCACCGGGGAGCTGTTTTTT. It specifies CSARATIQGSTGELFF.

This clonotype was seen a single time. The chain uses TRBV20-1 and TRBJ2-1; 10 bases agree with TRBD1. The CDR3 length is 14 residues. Germline lookup yields CDR1 DFQATT and CDR2 SNEGSKA (reference sequence). V trimming: 7 bases; J trimming: 3 bases; junction bases outside the gene matches: 6. CDR3 sequence (DNA): TGCAGTGGAAAGGACAGGGGGAGCTACAATGAGCAGTTCTTC. It yields the protein CSGKDRGSYNEQFF.

This clonotype showed up just a few times. V gene TRBV29-1 combines with J gene TRBJ2-7, with 7 nucleotides matching TRBD1. CDR1 is SQVTM, CDR2 ANQGSEA, per germline. Germline trimming cut 7 bases from V and 2 bases from J; bases unmatched to any gene: 8. CDR3 length: 13 residues. CDR3 residues: CSAGTDHPYEQYF. Here the CDR3 DNA reads TGCAGCGCCGGGACAGACCATCCCTACGAGCAGTACTTC.